This T cell receptor (beta chain) came from a study of regulatory T cells in long-lasting Graves disease. This clonotype has only a few counts. Trimming took 4 bases from V and 5 from J, leaving 15 bases between them. Germline CDR1 reads SGHRS; CDR2 reads YFSETQ. This CDR3 is 14 amino acids long. Stated time point: newly diagnosed GD, antithyroid drugs for less than 3 months. Researchers made the TCR library from RNA that was extracted from PBMCs. Building the TCR beta libraries relied on iRepertoire HTBI primers, and CDR3 regions underwent Arm-PCR. TCRdb processed the multiplex PCR reads anew with MiXCR; each CDR3 protein has one entry. The sample has hundreds of thousands of distinct CDR3 sequences, around 12% seen once. This sample was shared with a second study, whose subject was T cells in Graves' hyperthyroidism and ophthalmopathy. That publication notes: The HTBI set primed first-round TCR CDR3 RT-PCR.

V usage is TRBV5-1 and J usage is TRBJ1-1; TRBD1 might be the D (6 bases). This sequence was found in a woman in her twenties or thirties with Graves disease. The starting material was peripheral blood mononuclear cells (PBMCs), obtained at new diagnosis, from a patient treated with antithyroid drugs. The CDR3 DNA sequence: TGCGCCAGCAGCGGGGGGCGTTCGAGGACTGAAGCTTTCTTT. Residues: CASSGGRSRTEAFF.